The 7 T cell receptor beta chains in this list originate from one sample, sequenced in a study of patients and donors after allogeneic stem cell transplantation. TCRdb used MiXCR to reprocess the RT-PCR reads, holding one entry per CDR3 protein. The sample has 920,000 or so distinct CDR3 sequences, roughly 18% seen once. Sequencing used blood, either unsorted or a sorted T cell fraction (not recorded which). Receptors originate from a human donor who was either an allogeneic HSCT recipient or a stem cell or donor lymphocyte infusion donor (not recorded which). It is not recorded whose cells these are; they may come from a transplant donor.

This clonotype occurred a few times. The gene calls are TRBV2 and TRBJ2-3, with a weak D call TRBD2 (6 bases). Germline CDR1 SNHLY, CDR2 FYNNEI. CDR3 size: 15 residues. The V end lost 6 bases, the J end lost 8 bases, and 21 bases lay between the germline ends. In nucleotides, the CDR3 is TGTGCCAGCAGGGGGCTTGGAAGGCGGGGAGTTACGCAGTATTTT. The encoded protein is CASRGLGRRGVTQYF.

The chain uses TRBV14 and TRBJ2-1; 9 bases are shared with TRBD2. The V gene end was trimmed by 0 bases and the J gene end by 8 bases; junction bases not matched to a gene: 5. The CDR3 length is 15 residues. In germline, CDR1 is SGHDN, CDR2 FVKESK. CDR3 DNA: TGTGCCAGCAGCCAAGAGGGGACTAGCTTAGATGAGCAGTTCTTC. It yields the protein CASSQEGTSLDEQFF.

The chain has TRBV20-1 and TRBJ2-7; TRBD2 matches at 16 bases. J gave up 4 bases and V 4 bases, and 10 bases lay outside the gene matches. Germline V gene sequence: CDR1 DFQATT, CDR2 SNEGSKA (reference sequence). The CDR3 is 17 amino acids. CDR3 in amino acids: CSAKGTSGRGSVYEQYF. The CDR3 DNA reads TGCAGTGCTAAGGGGACTAGCGGGAGGGGTTCAGTGTACGAGCAGTACTTC.

The sample holds a few counts of this clonotype. The chain couples TRBV12-3 or TRBV12-4 to TRBJ1-2; D uncertain. The V gene lost 6 bases and the J gene lost 7 bases, with 12 bases spanning the gap. CDR3 length: 12 amino acids. The CDR3 spells CASSNRGFGYTF. The CDR3 DNA sequence: TGTGCCAGCAGCAATCGAGGATTTGGCTACACCTTC.

The chain links TRBV20-1 to TRBJ2-2, with TRBD1 matching over 8 bases. This CDR3 is 14 amino acids long. Germline lookup yields CDR1 DFQATT and CDR2 SNEGSKA (reference sequence). V dropped 3 bases and J dropped 6; count of bases not matched to a gene: 6. The CDR3 DNA follows: TGCAGTGCTAGGGGCCCAGGGGGCCCCGGGGAGCTGTTTTTT. Residues: CSARGPGGPGELFF.

This clonotype was seen only a few times. The chain combines TRBV5-1 with TRBJ1-6, with 9 nucleotides matching TRBD1. After removal of 0 bases from V and 9 bases from J, the junction contained 4 bases not matched to a gene. CDR1 and CDR2 (germline): SGHRS, YFSETQ. This CDR3 spans 15 amino acids. The CDR3 nucleotides read TGCGCCAGCAGCTTGGACGGGACAGGGAGTTCACCCCTCCACTTT. This translates into CASSLDGTGSSPLHF.

CDR3 loop: CSAGGTVHTEAFF. CDR3 sequence (DNA): TGCAGTGCCGGGGGGACGGTACACACTGAAGCTTTCTTT. The chain recombines TRBV20-1 with TRBJ1-1; perhaps TRBD1 as D (5 bases). The CDR3 is 13 residues long. Trimming left V 6 bases short and J 3 bases short, with 14 bases between. Germline-derived CDR1 and CDR2 are DFQATT and SNEGSKA (reference sequence).